One and the same sample provided the 22 T cell receptor beta chains below, sequenced in a study of shared clonotypes between healthy human individuals. Method: immunoSEQ multiplex PCR; TCRdb's copy keeps in-frame clones and lacks some. The sample carries around 1,000,000 clones, about 80% recorded once. Specimen: memory CD4+ T cells from PBMCs. Indicated subset: CD45RA-negative fraction. The origin of the receptors is a young man in good health. Some clones in this sample may be carry-over from other donors' samples.

The chain links TRBV19 to TRBJ1-1; 10 bases fit TRBD1. The V and J ends lost 5 bases and 0 bases, in that order; junction bases with no gene match: 6. CDR3 length: 16 residues. Germline lookup yields CDR1 LNHDA and CDR2 SQIVND (reference sequence). The CDR3 is CASSSRDRGMNTEAFF. CDR3 in DNA: TGTGCCAGTAGTTCCCGGGACAGGGGCATGAACACTGAAGCTTTCTTT.

The table lists this clone with a count of one. V and J are TRBV5-5 and TRBJ1-1, with a tentative D call TRBD1 (5 bases). CDR1 is SGHKS and CDR2 is YYEKEE in the germline V gene (reference sequence). V was shortened by 2 bases and J by 1 base, with 12 bases between the two germline ends. This CDR3 is built from 15 residues. CDR3 sequence reads: CASSFRGARNTEAFF. The CDR3 bases are TGTGCCAGCAGCTTTAGAGGGGCGCGGAACACTGAAGCTTTCTTT.

This sequence joins TRBV23-1 and TRBJ2-2; D not resolved. TRBV23-1 is noted as an ORF with a role that remains uncertain. This CDR3 region has 14 residues. The V gene lost 4 bases and the J gene lost 6 bases, with 12 bases spanning the gap. As DNA, the CDR3 is TGCGCCAGCAGTCCCAGAGACAAGCCCGGGGAGCTGTTTTTT. Translating gives CASSPRDKPGELFF.

The CDR3: CASSLRLAGSTDTQYF. In DNA form, the CDR3 reads TGTGCCAGCAGCTTACGACTAGCGGGTAGCACAGATACGCAGTATTTT. The chain joins TRBV7-3 to TRBJ2-3; 10 bases map to TRBD2. Germline lookup yields CDR1 SGHTA and CDR2 FQGTGA. V lost 2 bases, J lost 0 bases, and 2 bases stayed unmatched. This CDR3 has 16 residues.

This clone has just one count. V and J are TRBV6-1 and TRBJ2-1, with D possibly being TRBD1 or TRBD2 (6 bases each). The germline gives CDR1 MNHNS, CDR2 SASEGT. The CDR3 has 13 amino acids. V dropped 7 bases and J dropped 7 bases, with 14 bases sitting between them. The CDR3 is CASTTKGGNEQFF. The CDR3 DNA sequence: TGTGCCAGCACCACGAAGGGGGGTAATGAGCAGTTCTTC.

In DNA form, the CDR3 reads TGTGCCAGCAGCTTAGGGGCGGGGTCAGAGACCCAGTACTTC. Translated: CASSLGAGSETQYF. This chain uses TRBV7-9 with TRBJ2-5, with a weak D call TRBD2 (6 bases). This CDR3 region has 14 residues. From germline, CDR1 is SEHNR and CDR2 FQNEAQ (reference sequence). Trimming cost V 1 base and J 4 bases, with 10 bases left between them.

For this clone: Being one base from a much bigger clone, this may be a read error. V is TRBV2 and J is TRBJ1-1, with D tentatively TRBD1 (6 bases). The CDR3 covers 13 residues. Trimming pared 7 bases from V and 1 base from J, leaving 10 bases between. CDR1 and CDR2 from the germline V gene are SNHLY and FYNNEI. The DNA for the CDR3 is TGTGCCAGCACCAACAGGGAGAACACTGAAGCTTTCTTT. As protein: CASTNRENTEAFF. The full variable domain, completed using reference TRBV2 and TRBJ1-1, is EPEVTQTPSHQVTQMGQEVILRCVPISNHLYFYWYRQILGQKVEFLVSFYNNEISEKSEIFDDQFSVERPDGSNFTLKIRSTKLEDSAMYFCASTNRENTEAFFGQGTRLTVV.

J is TRBJ2-7 and V is TRBV4-3; a weak D match, TRBD1 (6 bases). Germline V CDR1 and CDR2: LGHNA, YSLEER. The V end was cut by 3 bases, the J end by 3 bases, with 18 bases between. This CDR3 contains 16 residues. CDR3 loop: CASSQEARQENYEQYF. The CDR3 DNA sequence: TGCGCCAGCAGCCAGGAGGCAAGACAGGAAAACTACGAGCAGTACTTC.

The CDR3, as DNA: TGTGCCAGCAACTCAAGACAGGGGGCAGAAAAACTGTTTTTT. This gives the protein CASNSRQGAEKLFF. The V gene is TRBV4-2, the J gene TRBJ1-4, with 10 nucleotides matching TRBD1. Trimming took 7 bases from V and 8 from J; bases not matched to a gene: 7. Germline CDR1 reads LGHNA; CDR2 reads YNFKEQ. This CDR3 region has 14 residues.

The rearrangement uses TRBV30 and TRBJ2-7; no clear D. Looked up from germline, CDR1 is GTSNPN and CDR2 is SVGIG (reference sequence). The ends were cut back, 5 bases at V and 2 bases at J, with 10 bases in the middle. CDR3 length: 12 amino acids. CDR3 protein: CAWGRPPYEQYF. The DNA for the CDR3 is TGTGCCTGGGGTCGGCCCCCCTACGAGCAGTACTTC.

This sequence joins TRBV18 and TRBJ1-5; TRBD1 might be the D (5 bases). The V and J ends lost 6 bases and 4 bases respectively, with 22 bases between them. This CDR3 region has 17 residues. The V gene's germline CDR1 is KGHSH and CDR2 LQKENI. The chain's CDR3 is CASSHRDASRGNQPQHF. The CDR3 coding sequence is TGTGCCAGCTCCCACCGGGACGCCTCCCGAGGGAATCAGCCCCAGCATTTT.

V gene TRBV7-2 combines with J gene TRBJ2-1; tentative D call: TRBD1 (5 bases). V was shortened by 3 bases and J by 12 bases, with 12 bases between the two germline ends. The CDR3 has 12 amino acids. Germline values: CDR1 SGHTA, CDR2 FQGNSA. The CDR3 bases are TGTGCCAGCAGCTTGTGGGAAGGGGTGCAGTTCTTC. Encoded protein: CASSLWEGVQFF.

The chain couples TRBV7-2 to TRBJ1-1, with D uncertain. CDR1 and CDR2 from the germline V gene are SGHTA and FQGNSA. This CDR3 region has 14 residues. Trimming stripped 1 base from V and 1 base from J, with 7 bases between. This CDR3 is CASSLVFSNTEAFF. The CDR3 coding sequence is TGTGCCAGCAGCTTAGTATTTTCGAACACTGAAGCTTTCTTT.

The CDR3 is CASSPDRGRQPQHF. The CDR3 nucleotides read TGTGCCAGCAGCCCCGACAGGGGGAGGCAGCCCCAGCATTTT. V gene TRBV6-5 combines with J gene TRBJ1-5; 9 nucleotides match TRBD1. The length of the CDR3 is 14 residues. CDR1 and CDR2 (germline): MNHEY, SVGAGI. V dropped 6 bases and J dropped 7; count of bases not matched to a gene: 7.

J is TRBJ2-7 and V is TRBV28, with TRBD1 matching 8 bases. The CDR3 runs to 15 residues. Per germline, CDR1 MDHEN and CDR2 SYDVKM. V lost 2 bases, J lost 2 bases, and 5 bases stayed unmatched. In DNA, the CDR3 is TGTGCCAGCAGTTTAGAGACAGGGGAGACCTACGAGCAGTACTTC. Its translation is CASSLETGETYEQYF.

The V call is TRBV11-1, the J call TRBJ1-6, with TRBD1 matching over 7 bases. CDR1 is SGHAT and CDR2 is FQDESV in the germline V gene (reference sequence). V was clipped by 5 bases and J by 10 bases; unmatched bases: 14. The CDR3 is 16 amino acids. The CDR3 region has the DNA TGTGCCAGCAGCCGATCCCCGACAGGGTTTGGCTCACCCCTCCACTTT. Residues: CASSRSPTGFGSPLHF.

The V and J genes are TRBV27 and TRBJ2-7; D is perhaps TRBD1 or TRBD2 (5 bases each). The germline CDR1 and CDR2 sequences are MNHEY and SMNVEV (reference sequence). This CDR3 has 13 amino acids. V lost 4 bases, J lost 1 base, and 8 bases lay in between. CDR3 in amino acids: CASSYGGSYEQYF. The CDR3 DNA reads TGTGCCAGCAGTTATGGGGGATCCTACGAGCAGTACTTC.

This chain links TRBV11-2 with TRBJ2-5, with 7 bases fitting TRBD2. CDR1 SGHAT and CDR2 FQNNGV come from the germline V gene. The CDR3 sequence is 15 residues long. The trim removed 1 base at V and 1 base at J, leaving 3 bases unmatched. The CDR3 loop is CASSLGLAVQETQYF. The CDR3 nucleotides read TGTGCCAGCAGCTTAGGTCTAGCGGTCCAAGAGACCCAGTACTTC.

The chain carries TRBV9 and TRBJ1-1; D is unresolved. The germline CDR1 and CDR2 sequences are SGDLS and YYNGEE. The CDR3 runs to 15 residues. Trimming left V 0 bases short and J 13 bases short, with 22 bases between. The CDR3 bases are TGTGCCAGCAGCGTAGAGGCCACGGCACAGCTTCGCCTTTTCTTT. This translates into CASSVEATAQLRLFF.

A note on this clone: The same CDR3 is also encoded by other DNA sequences in this sample. The chain joins TRBV19 to TRBJ2-7; 10 positions agree with TRBD2. CDR1 is LNHDA, CDR2 SQIVND, per germline (reference sequence). The CDR3 sequence is 13 residues long. V trimming: 4 bases; J trimming: 3 bases; junction bases outside the gene matches: 0. The CDR3 nucleotides are TGTGCCAGTAGTAGGACTAGCGGCTACGAGCAGTACTTC. Protein: CASSRTSGYEQYF.

V is TRBV18 and J is TRBJ2-3; 12 bases agree with TRBD2. CDR3 length: 15 residues. The germline CDR1 and CDR2 sequences are KGHSH and LQKENI. Germline trimming cut 3 bases from V and 4 bases from J; bases unmatched to any gene: 2. The CDR3, as DNA: TGTGCCAGCTCACCGACTAGCGGGAGTTCAGATACGCAGTATTTT. Its protein product is CASSPTSGSSDTQYF.

V and J are TRBV28 and TRBJ1-2; unclear D gene. Trimming left V 2 bases short and J 4 bases short, with 11 bases between. CDR1 is MDHEN and CDR2 is SYDVKM in the germline V gene. This CDR3 is 14 amino acids long. This CDR3 is CASSLRADLYGYTF. In DNA, the CDR3 is TGTGCCAGCAGTTTAAGGGCGGACCTCTATGGCTACACCTTC.